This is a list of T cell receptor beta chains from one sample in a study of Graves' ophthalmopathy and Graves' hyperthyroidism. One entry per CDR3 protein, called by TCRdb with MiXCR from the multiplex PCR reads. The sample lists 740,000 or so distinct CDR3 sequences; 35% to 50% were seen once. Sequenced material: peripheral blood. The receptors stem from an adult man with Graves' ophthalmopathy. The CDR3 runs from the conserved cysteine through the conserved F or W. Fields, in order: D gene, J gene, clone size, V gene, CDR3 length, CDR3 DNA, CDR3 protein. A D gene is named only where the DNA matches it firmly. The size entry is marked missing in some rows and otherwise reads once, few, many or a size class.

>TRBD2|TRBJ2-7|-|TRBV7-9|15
TGTGCCAGCAGTCTTGGACTAGCGGGAGTTCACGAGCAGTACTTC
CASSLGLAGVHEQYF
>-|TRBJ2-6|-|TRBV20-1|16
TGCAGTGGTCGAGGCTTCGAACTCGTCGGGGCCAACGTCCTGACTTTC
CSGRGFELVGANVLTF
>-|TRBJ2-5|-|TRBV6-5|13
TGTGCCACCTTCCAGACATCCCAAGAGACCCAGTACTTC
CATFQTSQETQYF
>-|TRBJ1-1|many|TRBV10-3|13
TGTGCCATCAAAACAGAGCTGAACACTGAAGCTTTCTTT
CAIKTELNTEAFF
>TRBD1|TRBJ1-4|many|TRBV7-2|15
TGTGCCAGCAGCACGGCGACAGGGCGGAATGAAAAACTGTTTTTT
CASSTATGRNEKLFF
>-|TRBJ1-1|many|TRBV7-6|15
TGTGCCAGCAGCTTAGATTACAGGGCGAACACTGAAGCTTTCTTT
CASSLDYRANTEAFF
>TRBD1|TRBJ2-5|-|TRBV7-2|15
TGTGCCAGCAGTTTTGGGGGACAGGGGGGGGAGACCCAGTACTTC
CASSFGGQGGETQYF
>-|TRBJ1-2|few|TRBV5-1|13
TGTGCCAGCAGCTGGGACGGAGCCCATGGCTACACCTTC
CASSWDGAHGYTF
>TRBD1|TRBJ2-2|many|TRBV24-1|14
TGTGCCACCCCCGGGACAGGGGCGCGCGGGGAGCTGTTTTTT
CATPGTGARGELFF
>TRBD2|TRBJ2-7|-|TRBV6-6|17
TGTGCCAGCAGTAACCTAGCGGGGAGCCTAAATCCCCACGAGCAGTACTTC
CASSNLAGSLNPHEQYF
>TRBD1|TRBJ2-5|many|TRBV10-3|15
TGTGCCATCAGTGAGGAACAGGGGGCAGGAGGGACCCAGTACTTC
CAISEEQGAGGTQYF
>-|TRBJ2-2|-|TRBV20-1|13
TGCAGTGCTAGAGGACTAGAGGCCGGGGAGCTGTTTTTT
CSARGLEAGELFF
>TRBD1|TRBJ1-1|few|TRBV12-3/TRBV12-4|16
TGTGCCAGCAGTTTAGGACAGGGTCTGTTAAACACTGAAGCTTTCTTT
CASSLGQGLLNTEAFF
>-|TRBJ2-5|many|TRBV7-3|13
TGTGCCAGCAGCCCCCGGGGATTAGAGACCCAGTACTTC
CASSPRGLETQYF
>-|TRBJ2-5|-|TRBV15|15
TGTGCCACCAGCCCTCGGGGCGGGCTCCAAGAGACCCAGTACTTC
CATSPRGGLQETQYF
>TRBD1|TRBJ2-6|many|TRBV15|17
TGTGCCACCAGCAGAGCGCAGGGGGCGGCTGGGGCCAACGTCCTGACTTTC
CATSRAQGAAGANVLTF
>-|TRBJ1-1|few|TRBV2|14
TGTGCCAGCCATAGGAGACACACTAACACTGAAGCTTTCTTT
CASHRRHTNTEAFF
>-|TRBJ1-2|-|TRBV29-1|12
TGCAGCACCCCTAGTGGGACCTATGGCTACACCTTC
CSTPSGTYGYTF
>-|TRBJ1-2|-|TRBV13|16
TGTGCCAGCAGCTTAGGAGTTGCAGGGCCTAACTATGGCTACACCTTC
CASSLGVAGPNYGYTF
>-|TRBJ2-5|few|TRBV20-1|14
TGCAGTGCTAGTAGGAGGACTCCCCAAGAGACCCAGTACTTC
CSASRRTPQETQYF
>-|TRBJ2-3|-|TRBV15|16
TGTGCCACCAGCAGCGAAAGGGGCCACCGCACAGATACGCAGTATTTT
CATSSERGHRTDTQYF
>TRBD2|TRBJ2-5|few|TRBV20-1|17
TGCAGTGCTCCCGGACTAGCGGGGGGGAAGATGCAAGAGACCCAGTACTTC
CSAPGLAGGKMQETQYF
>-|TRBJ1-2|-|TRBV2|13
TGTGCCAGCAGTGAAGCGCTGGTCTATGGCTACACCTTC
CASSEALVYGYTF
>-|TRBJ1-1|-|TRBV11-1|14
TGTGCCAGCAGATACAAAATGGGGAACACTGAAGCTTTCTTT
CASRYKMGNTEAFF
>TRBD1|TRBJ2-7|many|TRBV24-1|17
TGTGCCACCAGTGCACGAAAACCCGGGACAGAATACTACGAGCAGTACTTC
CATSARKPGTEYYEQYF
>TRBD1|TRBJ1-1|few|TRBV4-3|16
TGCGCCAGCAGCCGAAGGGGGTTACAGGGGTACACTGAAGCTTTCTTT
CASSRRGLQGYTEAFF
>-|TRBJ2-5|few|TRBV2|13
TGTGCCAGCAAATTACAGCCTCAAGAGACCCAGTACTTC
CASKLQPQETQYF
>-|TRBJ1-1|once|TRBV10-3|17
TGTGCCAGCAGTTATTCCCACAGGATTTTCATGAACACTGAAGCTTTCTTT
CASSYSHRIFMNTEAFF
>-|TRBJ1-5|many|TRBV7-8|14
TGTGCCAGCAGCTCACTACTTCAGGATCAGCCCCAGCATTTT
CASSSLLQDQPQHF
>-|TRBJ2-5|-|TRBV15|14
TGTGCCACCAGCAGGACGGGGTCCAATCAGCCCCAGTACTTC
CATSRTGSNQPQYF
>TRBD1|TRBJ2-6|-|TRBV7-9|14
TGTGCCAGCAGCACAGGGACAGGAGCCTACGTCCTGACTTTC
CASSTGTGAYVLTF
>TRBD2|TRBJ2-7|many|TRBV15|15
TGTGCCACCAGCCGTCTAGCGGGAGAGACCTACGAGCAGTACTTC
CATSRLAGETYEQYF
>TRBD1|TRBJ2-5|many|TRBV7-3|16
TGTGCCAGCAGCTTAACGCACGCAGGGGGATCCAAGACCCAGTACTTC
CASSLTHAGGSKTQYF
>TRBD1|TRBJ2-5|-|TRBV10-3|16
TGTGCCATCAGTCGAACAGGGGATACCTTCCAGGAGACCCAGTACTTC
CAISRTGDTFQETQYF